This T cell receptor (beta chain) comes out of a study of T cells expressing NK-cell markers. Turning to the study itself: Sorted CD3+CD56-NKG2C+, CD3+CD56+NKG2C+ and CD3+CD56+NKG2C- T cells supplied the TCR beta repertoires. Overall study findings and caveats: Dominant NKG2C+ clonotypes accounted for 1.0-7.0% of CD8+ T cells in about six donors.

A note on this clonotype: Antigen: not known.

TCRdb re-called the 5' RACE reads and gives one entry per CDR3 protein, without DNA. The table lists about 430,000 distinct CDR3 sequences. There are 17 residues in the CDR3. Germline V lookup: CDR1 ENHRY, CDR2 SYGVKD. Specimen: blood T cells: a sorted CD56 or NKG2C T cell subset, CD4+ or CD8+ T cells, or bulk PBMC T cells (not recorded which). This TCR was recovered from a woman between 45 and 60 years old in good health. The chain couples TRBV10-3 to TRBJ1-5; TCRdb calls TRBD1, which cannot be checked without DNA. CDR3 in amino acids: CAISESILGGEHQPQHF.